This TCR beta chain was captured in a study of identical twins' blood T cells. Reared together, all three twin pairs probably met the same infectious agents and vaccines. TCRdb reprocessed the 5' RACE reads with MiXCR, giving one entry per CDR3 protein. The table has a few hundred thousand distinct CDR3 sequences, roughly 30% seen once. In germline, CDR1 is MGHDK, CDR2 SYGVNS. V was cut by 3 bases and J by 2 bases, with 8 bases left in between. CDR3 length: 14 amino acids. This clonotype was detected only a few times. The chain couples TRBV25-1 to TRBJ1-5; tentatively, D is TRBD1 (6 bases). This TCR came from a woman aged 18-55 years in good health. Material: PBMCs. CDR3 sequence: CASSEPGGNQPQHF. The CDR3 DNA is TGTGCCAGCAGTGAGCCAGGGGGCAATCAGCCCCAGCATTTT.